A selection of T cell receptor beta chains follows, all from one sample in a study of blood T cell repertoires in COVID-19. Clones were sequenced by immunoSEQ multiplex PCR, and TCRdb holds only the in-frame ones, with some missing. The sample holds about 70,000 clones; 85% to 90% are singletons and the top ten take roughly 40%. Specimen: peripheral blood. These receptors originate from a woman at least 80 years old with active or convalescent COVID-19. The CDR3 runs from the conserved cysteine through the conserved F or W. Each record gives: J gene, CDR3 length, clone size, D gene, V gene, CDR3 protein, CDR3 DNA. D genes are given only for firm matches. Clone sizes are given selectively: once, few, many, or a class where the clone is expanded.

>TRBJ2-7|16|.|TRBD2|TRBV7-2
CASSSGLAGGTYEQYF
TGTGCCAGCAGCTCAGGACTAGCGGGGGGCACATACGAGCAGTACTTC
>TRBJ1-5|15|.|TRBD1|TRBV9
CASSPQGTDNQPQHF
TGTGCCAGCAGCCCGCAAGGGACAGACAATCAGCCCCAGCATTTT
>TRBJ2-1|16|.|TRBD1|TRBV6-2/TRBV6-3
CASSYLLRTGNNEQFF
TGTGCCAGCAGTTACCTCCTCAGGACAGGGAACAATGAGCAGTTCTTC
>TRBJ1-5|17|.|.|TRBV4-3
CASSQSPLGESNQPQHF
TGCGCCAGCAGCCAAAGCCCCCTTGGAGAGAGCAATCAGCCCCAGCATTTT
>TRBJ1-1|13|few|.|TRBV7-3
CASSLRTQEEAFF
TGTGCCAGCAGCTTAAGGACACAGGAAGAAGCTTTCTTT
>TRBJ2-1|14|.|TRBD2|TRBV19
CASSRLAGGNEQFF
TGTGCCAGCTCGAGACTAGCGGGGGGGAATGAGCAGTTCTTC
>TRBJ2-3|13|.|.|TRBV5-5
CASSFVAPDTQYF
TGTGCCAGCAGCTTTGTAGCCCCCGATACGCAGTATTTT
>TRBJ2-3|18|.|.|TRBV25-1
CASSDPDNRVAPTDTQYF
TGTGCCAGCAGTGATCCGGACAACAGGGTTGCGCCCACAGATACGCAGTATTTT
>TRBJ2-7|15|.|TRBD2|TRBV5-1
CASSSSGGAYNEQYF
TGCGCCAGCAGTTCTAGCGGGGGGGCTTATAACGAGCAGTACTTC
>TRBJ1-5|15|.|.|TRBV16
CASSPGQFRDQPQHF
TGTGCCAGCAGCCCAGGACAGTTTAGAGATCAGCCCCAGCATTTT
>TRBJ1-1|13|few|TRBD1|TRBV6-5
CASRTGGNTEAFF
TGTGCCAGCAGAACAGGGGGTAACACTGAAGCTTTCTTT
>TRBJ1-1|12|.|.|TRBV7-9
CASSPSVTEAFF
TGTGCCAGCAGCCCCTCCGTTACTGAAGCTTTCTTT
>TRBJ1-1|15|few|.|TRBV7-2
CASKRDNGMNTEAFF
TGTGCCAGCAAGAGAGACAACGGGATGAACACTGAAGCTTTCTTT
>TRBJ2-7|17|.|TRBD1|TRBV4-1
CASSQRPRQGQGSEQYF
TGCGCCAGCAGCCAAAGACCCAGGCAGGGACAGGGGTCGGAGCAGTACTTC
>TRBJ1-2|15|.|TRBD1|TRBV7-9
CASSPTGGGENGYTF
TGTGCCAGCAGCCCCACAGGGGGAGGGGAGAATGGCTACACCTTC
>TRBJ1-6|12|.|.|TRBV2
CASSNRDSPLHF
TGTGCCAGCAGTAACAGGGATTCACCCCTCCACTTT
>TRBJ1-1|16|.|.|TRBV10-3
CAISELGTGRNTEAFF
TGTGCCATCAGTGAGTTAGGTACAGGGAGGAACACTGAAGCTTTCTTT
>TRBJ1-4|13|.|.|TRBV20-1
CSASSTPNEKLFF
TGCAGTGCTAGTTCTACGCCTAATGAAAAACTGTTTTTT
>TRBJ1-5|14|few|TRBD1|TRBV6-5
CASSQRQGGRPQHF
TGTGCCAGCAGCCAGAGACAGGGCGGAAGGCCCCAGCATTTT
>TRBJ2-7|16|.|.|TRBV5-6
CASSLIRLGFISEQYF
TGTGCCAGCAGCTTGATTCGCCTAGGATTTATTAGCGAGCAGTACTTC
>TRBJ2-3|13|.|.|TRBV24-1
CATSDPLSYTQYF
TGTGCCACCAGTGATCCACTAAGTTATACGCAGTATTTT
>TRBJ2-7|13|.|TRBD2|TRBV29-1
CSVSSGGPYEQYF
TGCAGCGTGTCTAGCGGGGGGCCCTACGAGCAGTACTTC
>TRBJ2-7|15|.|TRBD2|TRBV15
CATSSLAGGLLEQYF
TGTGCCACCAGCAGTTTAGCGGGGGGACTTTTGGAGCAGTACTTC
>TRBJ1-3|17|.|.|TRBV7-6
CASSLAFWADSGNTIYF
TGTGCCAGCAGCTTAGCGTTTTGGGCCGACTCTGGAAACACCATATATTTT
>TRBJ1-2|18|.|TRBD1|TRBV2
CASSGAPRTGGLDYGYTF
TGTGCCAGCAGTGGAGCCCCGAGGACAGGGGGGTTGGACTATGGCTACACCTTC
>TRBJ2-7|17|.|.|TRBV23-1
CASSQWVVQDRMDEQYF
TGCGCCAGCAGTCAATGGGTGGTACAGGACAGAATGGACGAGCAGTACTTC
>TRBJ2-1|13|.|.|TRBV28
CASRGLIVGEQFF
TGTGCCAGCAGGGGGCTCATAGTGGGTGAGCAGTTCTTC
>TRBJ1-1|18|.|.|TRBV4-3
CASSQDLFPGRLNTEAFF
TGCGCCAGCAGCCAAGATCTCTTCCCAGGAAGACTGAACACTGAAGCTTTCTTT
>TRBJ1-2|13|few|.|TRBV6-2/TRBV6-3
CASSYSPGRGYTF
TGTGCCAGCAGTTACTCCCCAGGGCGAGGCTACACCTTC
>TRBJ2-5|13|.|.|TRBV6-5
CASRNTGLETQYF
TGTGCCAGCAGAAATACAGGGTTGGAGACCCAGTACTTC
>TRBJ2-3|14|.|.|TRBV13
CASSLYRYTDTQYF
TGTGCCAGCAGCTTGTATCGCTACACAGATACGCAGTATTTT
>TRBJ2-7|14|once|.|TRBV19
CASSIGRSGYEQYF
TGTGCCAGTAGTATAGGGAGGTCCGGGTACGAGCAGTACTTC
>TRBJ2-7|11|.|.|TRBV20-1
CSARSSYEQYF
TGCAGTGCTCGCAGCTCCTACGAGCAGTACTTC
>TRBJ1-1|14|.|TRBD1|TRBV2
CASSKDRGYTEAFF
TGTGCCAGTAGTAAAGACAGGGGGTACACTGAAGCTTTCTTT
>TRBJ2-2|13|few|TRBD1|TRBV25-1
CASSVTGVRELFF
TGTGCCAGCAGTGTAACAGGGGTTAGGGAGCTGTTTTTT
>TRBJ1-5|14|.|.|TRBV7-9
CASSVLEGTQPQHF
TGTGCCAGCAGCGTCTTAGAGGGCACTCAGCCCCAGCATTTT
>TRBJ1-2|12|.|.|TRBV18
CASSQDSYGYTF
TGTGCCAGCTCACAAGACAGTTATGGCTACACCTTC
>TRBJ1-2|15|.|TRBD1|TRBV25-1
CASSGRDRGKGGYTF
TGTGCCAGCAGTGGCCGGGACAGGGGGAAGGGTGGCTACACCTTC
>TRBJ2-1|14|.|TRBD1|TRBV5-4
CASSDRDSRNEQFF
TGTGCCAGCAGCGACCGGGACAGTAGGAATGAGCAGTTCTTC
>TRBJ2-3|17|.|TRBD2|TRBV9
CASSVAPAGGGEDTQYF
TGTGCCAGCAGCGTAGCTCCAGCGGGGGGTGGCGAGGATACGCAGTATTTT
>TRBJ2-5|15|once|TRBD2|TRBV4-1
CASSQVLAGWETQYF
TGCGCCAGCAGCCAAGTACTAGCGGGGTGGGAGACCCAGTACTTC
>TRBJ1-5|21|.|TRBD1|TRBV4-2
CASSQEQGARPRFHSNQPQHF
TGTGCCAGCAGCCAAGAACAGGGGGCCAGGCCTAGATTCCATAGCAATCAGCCCCAGCATTTT
>TRBJ1-6|13|few|.|TRBV4-3
CASSQYRVSPLHF
TGCGCCAGCAGCCAATACAGGGTATCACCCCTCCACTTT
>TRBJ1-1|15|.|.|TRBV9
CASSVVSFMNTEAFF
TGTGCCAGCAGCGTAGTGAGCTTTATGAACACTGAAGCTTTCTTT
>TRBJ2-2|16|.|.|TRBV28
CASSSPLGRGTGELFF
TGTGCCAGCAGTTCCCCCCTCGGCAGGGGCACCGGGGAGCTGTTTTTT
>TRBJ2-2|15|.|TRBD1|TRBV7-8
CASSQDRGVTGELFF
TGTGCCAGCAGCCAGGACAGGGGGGTAACCGGGGAGCTGTTTTTT
>TRBJ2-3|15|.|.|TRBV10-3
CAISPGTISTDTQYF
TGTGCCATCAGCCCCGGGACAATTTCCACAGATACGCAGTATTTT
>TRBJ2-3|16|.|TRBD2|TRBV27
CASSPKSGGSTDTQYF
TGTGCCAGCAGCCCAAAATCGGGGGGGAGCACAGATACGCAGTATTTT
>TRBJ1-3|18|few|.|TRBV2
CASSVPGGQGGSGNTIYF
TGTGCCAGCAGTGTTCCCGGAGGGCAGGGAGGCTCTGGAAACACCATATATTTT
>TRBJ2-7|16|.|.|TRBV11-2
CASSLRTGTPSYEQYF
TGTGCCAGCAGCTTAAGAACCGGGACACCGTCCTACGAGCAGTACTTC
>TRBJ1-3|14|once|.|TRBV19
CASTQGTDGNTIYF
TGTGCCAGTACCCAGGGTACGGATGGAAACACCATATATTTT
>TRBJ1-5|14|.|TRBD1|TRBV28
CASRWDRAAGPQHF
TGTGCCAGCAGGTGGGACAGGGCTGCTGGGCCCCAGCATTTT